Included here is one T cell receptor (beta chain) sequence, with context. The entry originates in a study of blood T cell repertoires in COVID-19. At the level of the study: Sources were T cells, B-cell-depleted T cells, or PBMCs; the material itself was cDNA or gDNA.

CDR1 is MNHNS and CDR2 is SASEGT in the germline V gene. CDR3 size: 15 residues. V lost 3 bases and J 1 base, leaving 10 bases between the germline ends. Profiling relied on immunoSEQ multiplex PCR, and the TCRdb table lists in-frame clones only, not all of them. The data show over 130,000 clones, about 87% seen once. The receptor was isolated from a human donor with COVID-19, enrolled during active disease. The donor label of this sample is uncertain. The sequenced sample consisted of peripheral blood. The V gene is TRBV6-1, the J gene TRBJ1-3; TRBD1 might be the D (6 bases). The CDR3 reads CASSDWGRSGNTIYF. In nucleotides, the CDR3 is TGTGCCAGCAGTGATTGGGGGCGGTCTGGAAACACCATATATTTT.